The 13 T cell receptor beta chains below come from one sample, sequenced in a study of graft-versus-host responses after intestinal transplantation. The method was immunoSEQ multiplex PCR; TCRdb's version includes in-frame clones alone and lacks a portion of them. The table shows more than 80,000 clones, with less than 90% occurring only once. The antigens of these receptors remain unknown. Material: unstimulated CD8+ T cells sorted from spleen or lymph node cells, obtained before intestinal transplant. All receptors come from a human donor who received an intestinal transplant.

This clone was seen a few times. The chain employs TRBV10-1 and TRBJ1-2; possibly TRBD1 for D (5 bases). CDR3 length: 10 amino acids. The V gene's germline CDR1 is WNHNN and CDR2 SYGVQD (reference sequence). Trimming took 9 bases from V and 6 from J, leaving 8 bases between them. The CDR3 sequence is CARQGDGYTF. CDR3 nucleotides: TGCGCCAGGCAGGGTGATGGCTACACCTTC.

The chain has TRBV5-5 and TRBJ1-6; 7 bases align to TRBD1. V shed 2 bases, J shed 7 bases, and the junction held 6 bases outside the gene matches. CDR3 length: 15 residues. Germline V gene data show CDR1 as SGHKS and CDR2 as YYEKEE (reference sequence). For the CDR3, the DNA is TGTGCCAGCAGCTTTAGAGGGACAGAGAATTCACCCCTCCACTTT. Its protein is CASSFRGTENSPLHF.

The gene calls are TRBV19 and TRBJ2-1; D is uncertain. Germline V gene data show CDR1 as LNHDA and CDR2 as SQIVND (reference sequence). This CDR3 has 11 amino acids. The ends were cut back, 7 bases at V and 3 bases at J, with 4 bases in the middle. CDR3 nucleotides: TGTGCCAGTAAGAGCTACAATGAGCAGTTCTTC. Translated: CASKSYNEQFF. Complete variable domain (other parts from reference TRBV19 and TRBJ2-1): DGGITQSPKYLFRKEGQNVTLSCEQNLNHDAMYWYRQDPGQGLRLIYYSQIVNDFQKGDIAEGYSVSREKKESFPLTVTSAQKNPTAFYLCASKSYNEQFFGPGTRLTVL.

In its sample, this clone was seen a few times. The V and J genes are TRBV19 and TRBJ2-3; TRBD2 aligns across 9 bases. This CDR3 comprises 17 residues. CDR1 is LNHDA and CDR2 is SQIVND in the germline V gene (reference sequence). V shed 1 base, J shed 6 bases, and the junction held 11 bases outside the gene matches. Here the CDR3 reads CASSIAVAGAPGDTQYF. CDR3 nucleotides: TGTGCCAGTAGTATAGCCGTAGCGGGGGCCCCGGGGGATACGCAGTATTTT. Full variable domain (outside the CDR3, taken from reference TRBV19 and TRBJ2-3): DGGITQSPKYLFRKEGQNVTLSCEQNLNHDAMYWYRQDPGQGLRLIYYSQIVNDFQKGDIAEGYSVSREKKESFPLTVTSAQKNPTAFYLCASSIAVAGAPGDTQYFGPGTRLTVL.

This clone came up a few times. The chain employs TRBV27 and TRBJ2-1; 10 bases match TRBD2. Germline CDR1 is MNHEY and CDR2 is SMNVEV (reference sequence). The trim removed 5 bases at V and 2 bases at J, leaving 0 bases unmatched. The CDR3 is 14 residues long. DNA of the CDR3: TGTGCCAGCAGTGGACTAGCGGCCTACAATGAGCAGTTCTTC. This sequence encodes CASSGLAAYNEQFF.

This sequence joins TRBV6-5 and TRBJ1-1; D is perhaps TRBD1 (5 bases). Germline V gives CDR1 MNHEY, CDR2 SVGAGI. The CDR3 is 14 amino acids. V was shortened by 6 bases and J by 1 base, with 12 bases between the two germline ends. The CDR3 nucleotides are TGTGCCAGCAGAGCGGGACTCCCGAACACTGAAGCTTTCTTT. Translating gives CASRAGLPNTEAFF.

As DNA, the CDR3 is TGTGCCAGCTCACCTGGCAGTGACTATAGCAATCAGCCCCAGCATTTT. Amino acid sequence: CASSPGSDYSNQPQHF. V gene TRBV18 combines with J gene TRBJ1-5; unclear D gene. V was cut by 3 bases and J by 0 bases, with 12 bases left in between. The CDR3 has 16 amino acids. Germline CDR1 reads KGHSH; CDR2 reads LQKENI.

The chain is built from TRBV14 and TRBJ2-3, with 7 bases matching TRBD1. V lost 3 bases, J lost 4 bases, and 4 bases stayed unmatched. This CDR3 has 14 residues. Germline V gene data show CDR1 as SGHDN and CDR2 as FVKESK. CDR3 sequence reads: CASSHTQGADTQYF. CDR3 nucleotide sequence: TGTGCCAGCAGCCATACGCAGGGGGCAGATACGCAGTATTTT. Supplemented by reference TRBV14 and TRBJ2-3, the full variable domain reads EAGVTQFPSHSVIEKGQTVTLRCDPISGHDNLYWYRRVMGKEIKFLLHFVKESKQDESGMPNNRFLAERTGGTYSTLKVQPAELEDSGVYFCASSHTQGADTQYFGPGTRLTVL.

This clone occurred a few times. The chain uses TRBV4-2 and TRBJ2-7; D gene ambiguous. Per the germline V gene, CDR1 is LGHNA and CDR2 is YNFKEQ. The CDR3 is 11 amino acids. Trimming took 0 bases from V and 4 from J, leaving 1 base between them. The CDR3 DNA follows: TGTGCCAGCAGCCAAGATTACGAGCAGTACTTC. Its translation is CASSQDYEQYF.

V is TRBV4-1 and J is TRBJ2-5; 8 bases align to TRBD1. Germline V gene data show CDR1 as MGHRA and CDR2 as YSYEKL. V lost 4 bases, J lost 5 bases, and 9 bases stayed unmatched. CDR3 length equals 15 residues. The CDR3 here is CASSPGQGPRETQYF. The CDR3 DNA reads TGCGCCAGCAGCCCAGGACAGGGTCCTCGGGAGACCCAGTACTTC.

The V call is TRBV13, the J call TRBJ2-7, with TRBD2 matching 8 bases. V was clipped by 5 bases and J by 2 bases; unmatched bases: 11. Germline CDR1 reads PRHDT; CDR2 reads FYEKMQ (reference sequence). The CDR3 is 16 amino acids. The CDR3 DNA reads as TGTGCCAGCAGCCCCCGGGGTAGCGGGAACCCCTACGAGCAGTACTTC. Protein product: CASSPRGSGNPYEQYF.

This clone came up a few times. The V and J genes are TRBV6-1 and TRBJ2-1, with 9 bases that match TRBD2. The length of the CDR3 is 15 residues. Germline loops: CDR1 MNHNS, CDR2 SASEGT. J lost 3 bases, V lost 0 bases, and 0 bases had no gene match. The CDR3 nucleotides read TGTGCCAGCAGTGAAGCTAGCGGGAGCTACAATGAGCAGTTCTTC. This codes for CASSEASGSYNEQFF.

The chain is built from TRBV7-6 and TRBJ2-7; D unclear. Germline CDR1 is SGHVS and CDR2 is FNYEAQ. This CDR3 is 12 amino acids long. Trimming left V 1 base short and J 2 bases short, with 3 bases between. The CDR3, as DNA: TGTGCCAGCAGCTTAGGGGCCTACGAGCAGTACTTC. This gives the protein CASSLGAYEQYF.